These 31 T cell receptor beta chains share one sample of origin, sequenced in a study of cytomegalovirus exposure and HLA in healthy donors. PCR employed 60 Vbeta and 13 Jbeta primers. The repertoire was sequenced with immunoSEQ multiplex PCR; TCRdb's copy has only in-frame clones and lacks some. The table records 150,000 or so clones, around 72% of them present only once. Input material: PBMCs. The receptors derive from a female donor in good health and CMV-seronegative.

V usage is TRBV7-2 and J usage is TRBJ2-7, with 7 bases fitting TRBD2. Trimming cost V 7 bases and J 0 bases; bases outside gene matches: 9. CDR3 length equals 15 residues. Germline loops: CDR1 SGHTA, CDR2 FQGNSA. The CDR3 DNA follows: TGTGCCAGCAAACCCCAGGGCGGGAGCTCCTACGAGCAGTACTTC. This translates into CASKPQGGSSYEQYF.

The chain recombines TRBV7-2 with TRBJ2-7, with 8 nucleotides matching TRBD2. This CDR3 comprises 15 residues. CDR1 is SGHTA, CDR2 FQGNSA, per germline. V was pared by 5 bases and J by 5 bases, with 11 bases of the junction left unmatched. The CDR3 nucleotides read TGTGCCAGCAGCATTCCGGGACTAGGGGCGGACGAGCAGTACTTC. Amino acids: CASSIPGLGADEQYF.

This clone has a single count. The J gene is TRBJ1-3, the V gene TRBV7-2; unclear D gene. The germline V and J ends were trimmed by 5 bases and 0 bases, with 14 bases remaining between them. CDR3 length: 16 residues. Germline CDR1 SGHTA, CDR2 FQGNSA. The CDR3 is CASSPSRRGSGNTIYF. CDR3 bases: TGTGCCAGCAGCCCATCGCGGCGGGGCTCTGGAAACACCATATATTTT.

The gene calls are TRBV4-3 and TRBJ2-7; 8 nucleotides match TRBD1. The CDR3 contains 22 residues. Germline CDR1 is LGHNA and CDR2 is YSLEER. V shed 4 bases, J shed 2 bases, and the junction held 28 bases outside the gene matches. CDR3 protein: CASSPSRQGSYLGTNRAYEQYF. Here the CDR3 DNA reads TGCGCCAGCAGCCCCTCAAGACAGGGGTCATACCTCGGGACAAATAGAGCCTACGAGCAGTACTTC.

The DNA of the CDR3 is TGTGCCAGCAGCTTCAGCGGGGGGTATGAGCAGTTCTTC. As protein: CASSFSGGYEQFF. The chain joins TRBV11-2 to TRBJ2-1; 9 nucleotides align to TRBD2. The germline gives CDR1 SGHAT, CDR2 FQNNGV. The CDR3 sequence is 13 residues long. V was pared by 3 bases and J by 8 bases, with 2 bases of the junction left unmatched.

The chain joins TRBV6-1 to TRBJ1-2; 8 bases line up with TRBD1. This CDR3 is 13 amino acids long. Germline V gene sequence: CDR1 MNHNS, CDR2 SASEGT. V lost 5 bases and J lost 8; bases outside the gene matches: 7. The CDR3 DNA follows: TGTGCCAGCAGTACCCAACAGGGGGTAGGCTACACCTTC. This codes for CASSTQQGVGYTF.

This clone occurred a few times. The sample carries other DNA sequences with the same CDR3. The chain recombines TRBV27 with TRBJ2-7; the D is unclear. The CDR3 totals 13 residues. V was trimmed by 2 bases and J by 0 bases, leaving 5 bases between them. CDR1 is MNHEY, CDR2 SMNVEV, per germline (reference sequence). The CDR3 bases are TGTGCCAGCAGTTTAGGCGGCTCCTACGAGCAGTACTTC. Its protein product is CASSLGGSYEQYF.

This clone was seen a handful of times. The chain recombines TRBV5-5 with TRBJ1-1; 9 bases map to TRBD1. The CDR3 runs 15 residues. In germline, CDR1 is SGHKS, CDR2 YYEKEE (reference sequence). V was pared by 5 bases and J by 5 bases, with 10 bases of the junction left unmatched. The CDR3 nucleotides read TGTGCCAGCAGTTTTGGGGGACAGGGATCAACTGAAGCTTTCTTT. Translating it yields CASSFGGQGSTEAFF. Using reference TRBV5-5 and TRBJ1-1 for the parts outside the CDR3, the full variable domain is DAGVTQSPTHLIKTRGQQVTLRCSPISGHKSVSWYQQVLGQGPQFIFQYYEKEERGRGNFPDRFSARQFPNYSSELNVNALLLGDSALYLCASSFGGQGSTEAFFGQGTRLTVV.

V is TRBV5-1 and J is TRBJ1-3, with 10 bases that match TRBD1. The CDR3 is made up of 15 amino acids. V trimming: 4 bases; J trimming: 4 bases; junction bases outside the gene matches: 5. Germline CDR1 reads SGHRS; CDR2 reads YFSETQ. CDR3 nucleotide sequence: TGCGCCAGCAGCGCGGGGGACAGGGGAGGAAACACCATATATTTT. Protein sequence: CASSAGDRGGNTIYF. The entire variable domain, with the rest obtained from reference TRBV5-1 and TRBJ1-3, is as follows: KAGVTQTPRYLIKTRGQQVTLSCSPISGHRSVSWYQQTPGQGLQFLFEYFSETQRNKGNFPGRFSGRQFSNSRSEMNVSTLELGDSALYLCASSAGDRGGNTIYFGEGSWLTVV.

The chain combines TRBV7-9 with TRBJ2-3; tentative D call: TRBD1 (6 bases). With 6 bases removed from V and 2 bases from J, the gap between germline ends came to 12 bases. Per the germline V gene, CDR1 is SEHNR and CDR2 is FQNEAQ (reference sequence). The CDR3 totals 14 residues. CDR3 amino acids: CASRPTGSTDTQYF. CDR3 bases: TGTGCCAGCAGACCTACAGGGTCCACAGATACGCAGTATTTT.

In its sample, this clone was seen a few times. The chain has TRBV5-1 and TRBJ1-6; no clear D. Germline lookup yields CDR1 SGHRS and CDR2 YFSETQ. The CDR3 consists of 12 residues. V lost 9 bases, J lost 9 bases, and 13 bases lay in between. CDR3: CAIIRGSSPLHF. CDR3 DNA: TGCGCCATCATCCGGGGTAGTTCACCCCTCCACTTT.

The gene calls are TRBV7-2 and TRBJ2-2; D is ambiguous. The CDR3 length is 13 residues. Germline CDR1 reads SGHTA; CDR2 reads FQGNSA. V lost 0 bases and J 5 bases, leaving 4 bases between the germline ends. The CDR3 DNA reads TGTGCCAGCAGCTTAGCGTCGACCGGGGAGCTGTTTTTT. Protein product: CASSLASTGELFF.

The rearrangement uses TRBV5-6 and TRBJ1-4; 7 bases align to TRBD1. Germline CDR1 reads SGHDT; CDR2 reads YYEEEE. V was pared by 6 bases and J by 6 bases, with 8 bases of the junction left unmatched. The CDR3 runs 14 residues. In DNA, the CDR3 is TGTGCCAGCAACCGTGGCAGGGGGGATGAAAAACTGTTTTTT. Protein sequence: CASNRGRGDEKLFF.

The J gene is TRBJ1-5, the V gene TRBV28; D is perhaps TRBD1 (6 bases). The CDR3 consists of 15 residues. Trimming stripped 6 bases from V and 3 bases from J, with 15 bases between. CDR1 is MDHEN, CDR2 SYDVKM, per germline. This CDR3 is CASRTRSGDNQPQHF. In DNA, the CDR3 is TGTGCCAGCAGAACCCGATCAGGGGACAATCAGCCCCAGCATTTT.

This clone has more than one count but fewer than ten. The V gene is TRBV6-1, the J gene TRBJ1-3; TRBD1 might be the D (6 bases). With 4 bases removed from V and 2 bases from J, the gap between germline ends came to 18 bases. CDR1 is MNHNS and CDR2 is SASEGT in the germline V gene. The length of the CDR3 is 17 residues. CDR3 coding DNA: TGTGCCAGCAGTGGGATTCCACAGGGCGGTACTGGAAACACCATATATTTT. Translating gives CASSGIPQGGTGNTIYF.

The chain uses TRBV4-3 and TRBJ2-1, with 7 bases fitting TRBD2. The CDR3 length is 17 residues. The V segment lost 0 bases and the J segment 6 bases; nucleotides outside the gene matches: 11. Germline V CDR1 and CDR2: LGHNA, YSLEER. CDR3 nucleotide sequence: TGCGCCAGCAGCCAAGATTCCGGGCGGGGGACCCTCAATGAGCAGTTCTTC. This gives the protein CASSQDSGRGTLNEQFF.

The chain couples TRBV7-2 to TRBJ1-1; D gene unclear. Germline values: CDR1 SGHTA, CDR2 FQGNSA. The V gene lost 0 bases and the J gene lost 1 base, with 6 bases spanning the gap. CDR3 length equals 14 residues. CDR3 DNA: TGTGCCAGCAGCTTAGCACGGTCGAACACTGAAGCTTTCTTT. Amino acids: CASSLARSNTEAFF.

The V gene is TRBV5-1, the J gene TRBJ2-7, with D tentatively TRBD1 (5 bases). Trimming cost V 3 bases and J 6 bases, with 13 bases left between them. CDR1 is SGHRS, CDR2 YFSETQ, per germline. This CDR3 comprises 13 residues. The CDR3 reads CASSSDRPPEQYF. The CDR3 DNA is TGCGCCAGCAGCTCCGACAGACCCCCCGAGCAGTACTTC.

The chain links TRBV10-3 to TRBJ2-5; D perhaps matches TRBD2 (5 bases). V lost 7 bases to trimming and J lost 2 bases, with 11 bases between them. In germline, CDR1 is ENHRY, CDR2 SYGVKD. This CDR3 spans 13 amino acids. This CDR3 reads CAIMAPGQETQYF. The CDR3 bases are TGTGCCATCATGGCCCCGGGACAAGAGACCCAGTACTTC.

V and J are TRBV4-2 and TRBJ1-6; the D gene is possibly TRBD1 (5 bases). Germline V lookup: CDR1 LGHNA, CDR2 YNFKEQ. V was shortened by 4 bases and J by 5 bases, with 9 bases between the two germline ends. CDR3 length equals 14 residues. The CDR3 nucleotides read TGTGCCAGCAGCCTCCAGGGTGATAATTCACCCCTCCACTTT. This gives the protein CASSLQGDNSPLHF.

This CDR3 reads CASSPRDISLEAFF. The CDR3 bases are TGTGCCAGCAGTCCCCGGGACATTTCGTTGGAAGCTTTCTTT. This sequence joins TRBV27 and TRBJ1-1; weak D call: TRBD1 (6 bases). With 5 bases removed from V and 8 bases from J, the gap between germline ends came to 18 bases. The germline CDR1 and CDR2 sequences are MNHEY and SMNVEV (reference sequence). The length of the CDR3 is 14 residues.

CDR3 sequence (DNA): TGCGCCAGCAGCTTAACTAGCGGGAGTATGCATGAGCAGTTCTTC. It translates to CASSLTSGSMHEQFF. The chain links TRBV5-1 to TRBJ2-1; 11 nucleotides line up with TRBD2. The CDR3 runs 15 residues. Trimming cost V 2 bases and J 8 bases; bases outside gene matches: 6. Germline-derived CDR1 and CDR2 are SGHRS and YFSETQ. Looking up the rest from reference TRBV5-1 and TRBJ2-1 gives the full variable domain: KAGVTQTPRYLIKTRGQQVTLSCSPISGHRSVSWYQQTPGQGLQFLFEYFSETQRNKGNFPGRFSGRQFSNSRSEMNVSTLELGDSALYLCASSLTSGSMHEQFFGPGTRLTVL.

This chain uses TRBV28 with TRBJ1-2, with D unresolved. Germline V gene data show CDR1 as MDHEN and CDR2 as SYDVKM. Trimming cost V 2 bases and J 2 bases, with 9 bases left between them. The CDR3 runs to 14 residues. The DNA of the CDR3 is TGTGCCAGCAGTTTAGAAGCGGGCAACTATGGCTACACCTTC. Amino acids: CASSLEAGNYGYTF.

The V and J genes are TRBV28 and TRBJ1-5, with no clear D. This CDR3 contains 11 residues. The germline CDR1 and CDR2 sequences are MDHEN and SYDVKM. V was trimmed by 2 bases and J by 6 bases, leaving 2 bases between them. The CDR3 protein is CASSLRQPQHF. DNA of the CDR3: TGTGCCAGCAGTTTACGTCAGCCCCAGCATTTT.

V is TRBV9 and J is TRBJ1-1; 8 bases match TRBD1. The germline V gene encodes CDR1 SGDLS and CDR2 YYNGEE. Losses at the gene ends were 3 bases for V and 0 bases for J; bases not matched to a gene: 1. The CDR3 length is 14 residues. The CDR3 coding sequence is TGTGCCAGCAGCGGGACAGGGTTGAACACTGAAGCTTTCTTT. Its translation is CASSGTGLNTEAFF.

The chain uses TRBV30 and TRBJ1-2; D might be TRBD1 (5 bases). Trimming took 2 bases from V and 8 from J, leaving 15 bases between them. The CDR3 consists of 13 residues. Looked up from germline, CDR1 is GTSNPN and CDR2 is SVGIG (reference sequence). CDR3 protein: CAWSSGGNKGYTF. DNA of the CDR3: TGTGCCTGGAGTTCCGGGGGAAATAAGGGCTACACCTTC.

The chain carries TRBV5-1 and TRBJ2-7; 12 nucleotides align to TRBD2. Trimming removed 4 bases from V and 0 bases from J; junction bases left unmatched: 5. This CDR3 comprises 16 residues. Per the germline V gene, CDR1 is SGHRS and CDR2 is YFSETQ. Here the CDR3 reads CASSPTSGGSSYEQYF. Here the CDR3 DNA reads TGCGCCAGCAGCCCTACTAGCGGGGGGAGCTCCTACGAGCAGTACTTC.

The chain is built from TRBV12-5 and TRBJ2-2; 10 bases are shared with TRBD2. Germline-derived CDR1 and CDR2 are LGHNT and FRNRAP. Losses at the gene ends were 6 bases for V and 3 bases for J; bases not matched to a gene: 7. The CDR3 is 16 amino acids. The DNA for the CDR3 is TGTGCTAGTGGGTGGACTAGCGGACCTTACACCGGGGAGCTGTTTTTT. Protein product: CASGWTSGPYTGELFF.

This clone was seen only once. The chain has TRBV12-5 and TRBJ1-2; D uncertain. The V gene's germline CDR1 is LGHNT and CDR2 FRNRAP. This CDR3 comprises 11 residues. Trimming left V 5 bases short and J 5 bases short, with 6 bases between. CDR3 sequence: CASGTLYGYTF. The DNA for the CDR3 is TGTGCTAGTGGTACCCTATATGGCTACACCTTC. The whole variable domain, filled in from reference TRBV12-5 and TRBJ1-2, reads DARVTQTPRHKVTEMGQEVTMRCQPILGHNTVFWYRQTMMQGLELLAYFRNRAPLDDSGMPKDRFSAEMPDATLATLKIQPSEPRDSAVYFCASGTLYGYTFGSGTRLTVV.

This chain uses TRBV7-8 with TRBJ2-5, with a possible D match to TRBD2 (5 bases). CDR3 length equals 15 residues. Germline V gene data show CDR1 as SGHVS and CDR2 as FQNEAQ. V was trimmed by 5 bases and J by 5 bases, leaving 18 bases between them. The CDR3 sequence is CASSLYRGMGETQYF. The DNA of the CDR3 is TGTGCCAGCAGCCTTTACAGAGGGATGGGGGAGACCCAGTACTTC. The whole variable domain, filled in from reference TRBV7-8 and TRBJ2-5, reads GAGVSQSPRYKVAKRGQDVALRCDPISGHVSLFWYQQALGQGPEFLTYFQNEAQLDKSGLPSDRFFAERPEGSVSTLKIQRTQQEDSAVYLCASSLYRGMGETQYFGPGTRLLVL.

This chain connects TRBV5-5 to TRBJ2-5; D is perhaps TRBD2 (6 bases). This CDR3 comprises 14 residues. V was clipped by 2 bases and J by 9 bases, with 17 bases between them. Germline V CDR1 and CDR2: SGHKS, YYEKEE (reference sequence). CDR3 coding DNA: TGTGCCAGCAGCTTAGTTTTTGGGGAGGCGGCCCAGTACTTC. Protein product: CASSLVFGEAAQYF. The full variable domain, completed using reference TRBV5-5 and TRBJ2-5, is DAGVTQSPTHLIKTRGQQVTLRCSPISGHKSVSWYQQVLGQGPQFIFQYYEKEERGRGNFPDRFSARQFPNYSSELNVNALLLGDSALYLCASSLVFGEAAQYFGPGTRLLVL.